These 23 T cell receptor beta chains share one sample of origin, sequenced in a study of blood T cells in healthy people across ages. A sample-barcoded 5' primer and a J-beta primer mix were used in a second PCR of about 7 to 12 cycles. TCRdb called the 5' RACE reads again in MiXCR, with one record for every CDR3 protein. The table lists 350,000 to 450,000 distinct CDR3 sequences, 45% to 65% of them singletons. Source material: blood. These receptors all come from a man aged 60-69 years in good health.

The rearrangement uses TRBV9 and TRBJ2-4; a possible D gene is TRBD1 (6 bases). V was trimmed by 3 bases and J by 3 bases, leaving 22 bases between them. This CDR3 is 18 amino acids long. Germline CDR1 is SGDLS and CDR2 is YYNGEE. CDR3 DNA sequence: TGTGCCAGCAGCGAGAGAGTACCGGGACACCGTGGCAAAAACATTCAGTACTTC. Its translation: CASSERVPGHRGKNIQYF.

CDR3 DNA sequence: TGTGCCAGCAGCCCCCGGGGGGTTGGCACAGATACGCAGTATTTT. Protein: CASSPRGVGTDTQYF. The chain combines TRBV7-8 with TRBJ2-3; 7 bases agree with TRBD2. Germline values: CDR1 SGHVS, CDR2 FQNEAQ. With V trimmed by 5 bases and J by 1 base, 6 bases remained unmatched. This CDR3 has 15 residues.

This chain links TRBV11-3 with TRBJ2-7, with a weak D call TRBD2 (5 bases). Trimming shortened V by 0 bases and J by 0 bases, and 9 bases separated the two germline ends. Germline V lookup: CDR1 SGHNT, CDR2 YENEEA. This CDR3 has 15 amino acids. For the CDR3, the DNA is TGTGCCAGCAGCTTAGAGCACGGGGACTCCTACGAGCAGTACTTC. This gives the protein CASSLEHGDSYEQYF. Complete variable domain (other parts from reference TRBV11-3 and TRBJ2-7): EAGVVQSPRYKIIEKKQPVAFWCNPISGHNTLYWYLQNLGQGPELLIRYENEEAVDDSQLPKDRFSAERLKGVDSTLKIQPAELGDSAVYLCASSLEHGDSYEQYFGPGTRLTVT.

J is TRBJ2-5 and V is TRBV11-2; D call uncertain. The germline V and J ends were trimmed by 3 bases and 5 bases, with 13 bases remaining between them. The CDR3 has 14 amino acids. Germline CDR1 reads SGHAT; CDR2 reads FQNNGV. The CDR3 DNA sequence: TGTGCCAGCAGCTTTGCTCGGCGGCGGGAGACCCAGTACTTC. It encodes CASSFARRRETQYF.

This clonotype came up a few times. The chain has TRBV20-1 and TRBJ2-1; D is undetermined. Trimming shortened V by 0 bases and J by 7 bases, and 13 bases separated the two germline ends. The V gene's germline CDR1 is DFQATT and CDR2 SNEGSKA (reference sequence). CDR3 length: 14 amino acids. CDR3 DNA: TGCAGTGCTAGAGATCTGGAGCTACGAAATGAGCAGTTCTTC. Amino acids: CSARDLELRNEQFF.

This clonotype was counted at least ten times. The CDR3 bases are TGTGCCATCAGTGAGTCGTCCGCTAGCTCCTATAATTCACCCCTCCACTTT. This gives the protein CAISESSASSYNSPLHF. The genes are TRBV10-3 and TRBJ1-6, with D hard to call. CDR3 length: 17 residues. CDR1 is ENHRY and CDR2 is SYGVKD in the germline V gene. V gave up 0 bases and J gave up 0 bases, with 9 bases separating them.

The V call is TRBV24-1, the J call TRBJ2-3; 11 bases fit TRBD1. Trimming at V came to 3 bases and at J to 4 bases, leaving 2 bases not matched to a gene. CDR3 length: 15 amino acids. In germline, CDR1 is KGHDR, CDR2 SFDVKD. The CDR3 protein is CATSDPGQGADTQYF. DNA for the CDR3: TGTGCCACCAGTGATCCGGGACAGGGGGCAGATACGCAGTATTTT.

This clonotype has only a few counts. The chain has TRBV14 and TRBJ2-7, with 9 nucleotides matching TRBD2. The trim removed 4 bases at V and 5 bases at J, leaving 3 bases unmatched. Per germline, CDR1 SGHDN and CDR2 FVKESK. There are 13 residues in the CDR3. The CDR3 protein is CASSRTSAHEQYF. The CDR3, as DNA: TGTGCCAGCAGCCGGACTAGCGCCCACGAGCAGTACTTC.

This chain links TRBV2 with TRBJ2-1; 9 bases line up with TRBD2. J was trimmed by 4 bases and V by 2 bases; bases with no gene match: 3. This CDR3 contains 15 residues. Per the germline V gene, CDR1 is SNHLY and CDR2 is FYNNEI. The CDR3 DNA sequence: TGTGCCAGCAGTGAAAGCGGGAGGCGGTACAATGAGCAGTTCTTC. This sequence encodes CASSESGRRYNEQFF. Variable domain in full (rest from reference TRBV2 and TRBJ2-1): EPEVTQTPSHQVTQMGQEVILRCVPISNHLYFYWYRQILGQKVEFLVSFYNNEISEKSEIFDDQFSVERPDGSNFTLKIRSTKLEDSAMYFCASSESGRRYNEQFFGPGTRLTVL.

CDR3 sequence: CSAARDPNTEAFF. CDR3 DNA: TGCAGTGCCGCCCGGGACCCGAACACTGAAGCTTTCTTT. The J gene is TRBJ1-1, the V gene TRBV20-1, with a tentative D call TRBD1 (5 bases). Germline V CDR1 and CDR2: DFQATT, SNEGSKA (reference sequence). Trimming cost V 6 bases and J 1 base, with 12 bases left between them. The CDR3 contains 13 residues.

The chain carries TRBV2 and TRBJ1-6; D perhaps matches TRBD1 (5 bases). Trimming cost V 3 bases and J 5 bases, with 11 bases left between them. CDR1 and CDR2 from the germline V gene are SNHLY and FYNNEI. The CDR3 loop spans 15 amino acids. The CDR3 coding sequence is TGTGCCAGCAGTGATAATAAGGGGAATAATTCACCCCTCCACTTT. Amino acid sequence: CASSDNKGNNSPLHF.

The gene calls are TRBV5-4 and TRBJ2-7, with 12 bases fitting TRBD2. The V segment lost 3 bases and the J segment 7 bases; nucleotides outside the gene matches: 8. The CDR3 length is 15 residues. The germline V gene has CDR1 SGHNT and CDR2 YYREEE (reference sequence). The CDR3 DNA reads TGTGCCAGCAGCTCAAGACTAGCGGGAGTGGGGGAGCAGTACTTC. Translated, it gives CASSSRLAGVGEQYF.

CDR3 region: CASSLVVSGANVLTF. The CDR3 nucleotides read TGCGCCAGCAGCTTGGTAGTCTCTGGGGCCAACGTCCTGACTTTC. The chain links TRBV5-1 to TRBJ2-6; no definite D call. The CDR3 has 15 residues. Germline CDR1 and CDR2: SGHRS and YFSETQ. With 0 bases removed from V and 0 bases from J, the gap between germline ends came to 4 bases.

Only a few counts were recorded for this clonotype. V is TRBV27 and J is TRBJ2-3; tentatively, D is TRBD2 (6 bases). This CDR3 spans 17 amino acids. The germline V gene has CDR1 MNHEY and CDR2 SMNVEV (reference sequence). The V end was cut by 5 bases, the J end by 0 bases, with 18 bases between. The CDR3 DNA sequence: TGTGCCAGCAGTCGACGGGACTTCGGAAGAAGCACAGATACGCAGTATTTT. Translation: CASSRRDFGRSTDTQYF.

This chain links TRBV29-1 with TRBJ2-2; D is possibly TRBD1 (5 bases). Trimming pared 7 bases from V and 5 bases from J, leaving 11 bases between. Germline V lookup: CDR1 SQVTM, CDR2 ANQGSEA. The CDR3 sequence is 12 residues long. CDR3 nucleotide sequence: TGCAGCGCCTCGAAGGGGACCGGGGAGCTGTTTTTT. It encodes CSASKGTGELFF.

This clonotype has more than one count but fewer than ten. The CDR3 region has the DNA TGCGCCAGCAGCTTGGTGGCAGGGGTTAACTATGGCTACACCTTC. Protein: CASSLVAGVNYGYTF. The chain is built from TRBV5-1 and TRBJ1-2, with a weak D call TRBD1 (6 bases). This CDR3 is 15 amino acids long. Trimming took 0 bases from V and 1 from J, leaving 10 bases between them. The germline V gene encodes CDR1 SGHRS and CDR2 YFSETQ.

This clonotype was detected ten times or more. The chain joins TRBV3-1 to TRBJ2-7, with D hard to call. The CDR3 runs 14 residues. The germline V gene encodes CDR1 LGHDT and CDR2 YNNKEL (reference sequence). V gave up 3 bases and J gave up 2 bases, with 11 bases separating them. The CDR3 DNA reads TGTGCCAGCAGCCACAGCCGCAAACCCTACGAGCAGTACTTC. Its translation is CASSHSRKPYEQYF.

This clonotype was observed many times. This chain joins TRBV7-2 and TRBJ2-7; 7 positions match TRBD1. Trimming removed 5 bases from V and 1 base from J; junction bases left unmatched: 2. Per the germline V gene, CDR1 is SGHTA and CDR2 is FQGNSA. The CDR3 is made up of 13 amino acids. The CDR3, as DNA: TGTGCCAGCAGCCAGGGACAGTCCTACGAGCAGTACTTC. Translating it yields CASSQGQSYEQYF. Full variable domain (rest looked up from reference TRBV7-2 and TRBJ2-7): GAGVSQSPSNKVTEKGKDVELRCDPISGHTALYWYRQSLGQGLEFLIYFQGNSAPDKSGLPSDRFSAERTGGSVSTLTIQRTQQEDSAVYLCASSQGQSYEQYFGPGTRLTVT.

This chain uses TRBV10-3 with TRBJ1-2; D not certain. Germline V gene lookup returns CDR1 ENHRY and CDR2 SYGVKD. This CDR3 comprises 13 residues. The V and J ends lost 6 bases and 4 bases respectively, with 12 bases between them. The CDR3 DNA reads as TGTGCCATCAGCGAGAGCCCTACCTATGGCTACACCTTC. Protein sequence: CAISESPTYGYTF.

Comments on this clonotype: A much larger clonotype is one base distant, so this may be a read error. The CDR3 DNA sequence: TGCGCCTGCAGCCGGTCCCGCGGGGCTCGGGAGACCCAGTACTTC. Protein product: CACSRSRGARETQYF. The genes are TRBV5-1 and TRBJ2-5; TRBD2 might be the D (6 bases). This CDR3 comprises 15 residues. Looked up from germline, CDR1 is SGHRS and CDR2 is YFSETQ.

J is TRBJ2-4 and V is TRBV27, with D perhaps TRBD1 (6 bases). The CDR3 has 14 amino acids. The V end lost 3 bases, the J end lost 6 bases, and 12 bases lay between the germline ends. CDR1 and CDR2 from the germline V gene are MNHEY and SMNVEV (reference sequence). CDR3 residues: CASSFGQPGNIQYF. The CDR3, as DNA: TGTGCCAGCAGTTTTGGACAGCCGGGAAACATTCAGTACTTC.

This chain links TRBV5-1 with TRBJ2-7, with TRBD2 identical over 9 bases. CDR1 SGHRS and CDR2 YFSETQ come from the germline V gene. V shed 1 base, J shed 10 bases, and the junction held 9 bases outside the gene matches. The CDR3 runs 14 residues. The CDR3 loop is CASSLRTRGGFQYF. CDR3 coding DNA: TGCGCCAGCAGCTTGAGGACGCGGGGGGGCTTCCAGTACTTC.

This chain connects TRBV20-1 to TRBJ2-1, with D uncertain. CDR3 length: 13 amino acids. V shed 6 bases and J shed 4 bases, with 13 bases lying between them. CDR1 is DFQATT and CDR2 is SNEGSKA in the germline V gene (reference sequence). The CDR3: CSALESSYNEQFF. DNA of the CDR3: TGCAGTGCCTTAGAGAGCTCGTACAATGAGCAGTTCTTC.